What follows is one TCR beta chain and its context. Its antigen is not identified. The sample is drawn from a study of cytomegalovirus exposure and HLA in healthy donors. Study-level background: Clustering assigned approximately 79% of the approximately 430 genotyped donors to the Caucasian-associated ancestry cluster.

The study, taken as a whole, reports: Researchers counted 164 TCR beta chains as cytomegalovirus-associated.

PCR employed 60 Vbeta and 13 Jbeta primers. Only in-frame clones appear in the TCRdb table, and some are missing; sequencing was by immunoSEQ multiplex PCR. The sample includes 100,000 to 150,000 clones, 83% of them seen just once. The clonotype originates from a woman aged 40 to 50 in good health and CMV-seropositive. Sequencing input: PBMCs.

The DNA for the CDR3 is TGCAGCGTCTTTCTTTACATGACAGGGCCGGACAATGAGCAGTTCTTC. Its protein is CSVFLYMTGPDNEQFF. V and J are TRBV29-1 and TRBJ2-1; 7 bases agree with TRBD1. Per germline, CDR1 SQVTM and CDR2 ANQGSEA. V shed 6 bases and J 5 bases; nucleotides not matched to a gene: 16. This CDR3 contains 16 residues.